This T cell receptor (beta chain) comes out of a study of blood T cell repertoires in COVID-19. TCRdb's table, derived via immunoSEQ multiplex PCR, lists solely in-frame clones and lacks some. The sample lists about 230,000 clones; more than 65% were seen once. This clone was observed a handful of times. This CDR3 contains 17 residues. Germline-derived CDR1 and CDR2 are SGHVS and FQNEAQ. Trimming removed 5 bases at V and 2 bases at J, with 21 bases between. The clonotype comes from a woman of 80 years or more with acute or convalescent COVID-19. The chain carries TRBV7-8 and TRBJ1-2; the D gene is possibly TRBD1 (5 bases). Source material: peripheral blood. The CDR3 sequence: CASSLSFYPDSNYGYTF. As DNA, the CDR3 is TGTGCCAGCAGCCTCTCTTTTTACCCCGACAGCAACTATGGCTACACCTTC.